This T cell receptor (beta chain) originates from a study of human T cells and chemical hapten exposure. Turning to the study itself: Throughout a study of around six months, patients underwent weekly scalp administration of diphenylcyclopropenone doses.

Via MiXCR, TCRdb re-called the RACE reads, giving one row per CDR3 protein. Among hundreds of thousands of distinct CDR3 sequences, just under 6.5% were seen once, and the ten largest hold 4.5% to 6%. This clonotype has a count of ten or more. Time point of the sample: patch test 2, 6 weeks after DPC sensitization. As to treatment: therapeutic diphenylcyclopropenone sensitization with weekly scalp DPC. The V end lost 5 bases, the J end lost 2 bases, and 10 bases lay between the germline ends. CDR1 and CDR2 (germline): SGHVS, FNYEAQ. The CDR3 contains 14 residues. The chain uses TRBV7-6 and TRBJ1-3, with a tentative D call TRBD1 (5 bases). The sample was whole blood, taken in connection with sensitization to the hapten diphenylcyclopropenone (DPC). The source is a woman aged 18-35 years with alopecia areata. Some clones in this sample may be carry-over from other donors' samples. The CDR3 nucleotides read TGTGCCAGCAGCCACGGGGGGGCTGGAAACACCATATATTTT. Its protein is CASSHGGAGNTIYF.